These 17 T cell receptor beta chains originate from one sample sequenced in a study of response to subunit inactivated influenza vaccine. TCRdb independently ran MiXCR on the RT-PCR reads; one entry per CDR3 protein. The sample carries 500,000 or so distinct CDR3 sequences, 16% recorded once. This material consisted of CD4+ T cells sorted from PBMCs, taken less than 25 months after vaccination. These receptors all stem from a man between 50 and 75 years old who received an inactivated influenza vaccine.

This clonotype was observed many times. The V gene is TRBV7-3, the J gene TRBJ2-1; TRBD2 aligns across 11 bases. Germline-derived CDR1 and CDR2 are SGHTA and FQGTGA. This CDR3 contains 15 residues. The ends lost 5 bases at V and 7 bases at J; junction bases unmatched: 7. The CDR3 spells CASSPALAGGNEQFF. The CDR3 DNA reads as TGTGCCAGCAGCCCTGCCCTAGCGGGAGGTAATGAGCAGTTCTTC.

This clonotype came up a few times. This chain links TRBV21-1 with TRBJ2-1; TRBD2 is taken as the D call from the table, unchecked against the DNA. TRBV21-1 is a pseudogene. CDR3 length equals 19 residues. The CDR3 sequence: CASSVPGLAGPSSYNEQFF. As DNA, the CDR3 is TGTGCCAGCAGCGTCCCGGGACTAGCGGGGCCGAGCTCCTACAATGAGCAGTTCTTC.

This clonotype was detected a few times. This chain joins TRBV7-8 and TRBJ1-6; D perhaps matches TRBD1 (6 bases). Germline assignment: CDR1 SGHVS and CDR2 FQNEAQ. Trimming took 1 base from V and 7 from J, leaving 17 bases between them. The CDR3 loop spans 17 amino acids. In DNA, the CDR3 is TGTGCCAGCAGCTTAGTGGGGGCAGGGGAGAGAAATTCACCCCTCCACTTT. Protein product: CASSLVGAGERNSPLHF.

The table lists this clonotype with a few counts. The chain is built from TRBV12-3 or TRBV12-4 and TRBJ2-5, with D possibly matching TRBD2 (7 bases). The CDR3 runs to 17 residues. V shed 2 bases and J shed 4 bases, with 20 bases lying between them. The CDR3 is CASSLSGYGGARETQYF. In DNA form, the CDR3 reads TGTGCCAGCAGTTTAAGCGGCTATGGGGGGGCCAGAGAGACCCAGTACTTC.

The table lists this clonotype with a few counts. This chain links TRBV7-2 with TRBJ2-1; 8 bases are a match to TRBD1. J was trimmed by 7 bases and V by 6 bases; bases with no gene match: 14. The CDR3 contains 16 residues. CDR1 SGHTA and CDR2 FQGNSA come from the germline V gene. As DNA, the CDR3 is TGTGCCAGCAGTCTGATCTGGACAGGGAGGCGGAATGAGCAGTTCTTC. Its protein is CASSLIWTGRRNEQFF. The whole variable domain, filled in from reference TRBV7-2 and TRBJ2-1, reads GAGVSQSPSNKVTEKGKDVELRCDPISGHTALYWYRQSLGQGLEFLIYFQGNSAPDKSGLPSDRFSAERTGGSVSTLTIQRTQQEDSAVYLCASSLIWTGRRNEQFFGPGTRLTVL.

The chain carries TRBV6-2 or TRBV6-3 and TRBJ2-2; D uncertain. Germline CDR1 reads MNHEY; CDR2 reads SVGEGT. The CDR3 consists of 15 residues. Trimming removed 2 bases from V and 7 bases from J, with 14 bases in between. CDR3 sequence reads: CASSYRVQLYGELFF. Here the CDR3 DNA reads TGTGCCAGCAGTTACAGGGTCCAGTTATACGGGGAGCTGTTTTTT.

The genes are TRBV28 and TRBJ2-7; tentatively, D is TRBD1 or TRBD2 (6 bases each). Germline-derived CDR1 and CDR2 are MDHEN and SYDVKM. Deletions cut 4 bases from V and 6 bases from J, with 10 bases between. This CDR3 comprises 12 residues. Written as DNA, the CDR3 is TGTGCCAGCAGTTCGGGGGCCCTCGAGCAGTACTTC. Its protein is CASSSGALEQYF.

This clonotype has a count of ten or more. The J gene is TRBJ1-1, the V gene TRBV27, with a possible D match to TRBD1 (6 bases). Trimming took off 3 bases at V and 4 bases at J, with 15 bases between the two ends. Germline V lookup: CDR1 MNHEY, CDR2 SMNVEV (reference sequence). The CDR3 has 15 amino acids. CDR3 in DNA: TGTGCCAGCAGTTTCTCGGCGGGGGGCCGCACTGAAGCTTTCTTT. It translates to CASSFSAGGRTEAFF.

There are a few counts of this clonotype. The rearrangement links TRBV15 to TRBJ2-7; 9 bases match TRBD1. The CDR3 loop spans 14 amino acids. The J segment lost 4 bases and the V segment lost 3 bases, leaving 4 bases of the junction unmatched. Germline CDR1 and CDR2: LNHNV and YYDKDF (reference sequence). In DNA form, the CDR3 reads TGTGCCACCAGCAGCCGGGACAGGGTGTACGAGCAGTACTTC. Protein product: CATSSRDRVYEQYF.

This chain connects TRBV3-1 to TRBJ2-4, with a possible D match to TRBD2 (6 bases). The V gene's germline CDR1 is LGHDT and CDR2 YNNKEL (reference sequence). This CDR3 spans 13 amino acids. V was clipped by 1 base and J by 6 bases, with 7 bases between them. The CDR3 DNA sequence: TGTGCCAGCAGCCAAGTGCGGGGAAACATTCAGTACTTC. The encoded protein is CASSQVRGNIQYF.

The chain is built from TRBV20-1 and TRBJ2-1; 7 bases line up with TRBD2. Germline assignment: CDR1 DFQATT and CDR2 SNEGSKA (reference sequence). Losses at the gene ends were 0 bases for V and 5 bases for J; bases not matched to a gene: 4. This CDR3 spans 14 amino acids. CDR3 nucleotide sequence: TGCAGTGCTAGAGATTCGCGGGGGAACAATGAGCAGTTCTTC. Translating gives CSARDSRGNNEQFF.

V is TRBV12-3 or TRBV12-4 and J is TRBJ2-3; D is unclear. There are 15 residues in the CDR3. V was clipped by 6 bases and J by 3 bases, with 16 bases between them. The DNA for the CDR3 is TGTGCCAGCAGGAGCCGGGTCCTGACGACAGATACGCAGTATTTT. It is translated as CASRSRVLTTDTQYF.

The sample holds a few counts of this clonotype. V and J are TRBV12-3 or TRBV12-4 and TRBJ2-7, with a weak D call TRBD2 (7 bases). The CDR3 runs 13 residues. The germline V and J ends were trimmed by 3 bases and 10 bases, with 16 bases remaining between them. This CDR3 reads CASSLRLGGPQYF. For the CDR3, the DNA is TGTGCCAGCAGTTTGAGACTCGGGGGGCCACAGTACTTC.

The chain combines TRBV9 with TRBJ2-2; D might be TRBD2 (6 bases). The V gene lost 0 bases and the J gene lost 1 base, with 10 bases spanning the gap. The germline gives CDR1 SGDLS, CDR2 YYNGEE. The CDR3 totals 16 residues. The CDR3 nucleotides read TGTGCCAGCAGCGTAGGGGTTAGCGGGAACACCGGGGAGCTGTTTTTT. The encoded protein is CASSVGVSGNTGELFF.

This clonotype was counted at least ten times. This rearrangement joins TRBV4-3 to TRBJ2-2, with unresolved D. V lost 0 bases and J 0 bases, leaving 5 bases between the germline ends. Germline V gives CDR1 LGHNA, CDR2 YSLEER. The CDR3 runs 15 residues. In DNA form, the CDR3 reads TGCGCCAGCAGCCAAGAAGTGACGAACACCGGGGAGCTGTTTTTT. Encoded protein: CASSQEVTNTGELFF.

This clonotype has ten or more counts. The rearrangement links TRBV20-1 to TRBJ2-3; the D is unclear. Germline CDR1 and CDR2: DFQATT and SNEGSKA (reference sequence). V lost 4 bases and J 0 bases, leaving 8 bases between the germline ends. The CDR3 loop spans 13 amino acids. For the CDR3, the DNA is TGCAGTGCTAAAGCGACTAGCACAGATACGCAGTATTTT. This encodes CSAKATSTDTQYF.

The rearrangement uses TRBV28 and TRBJ1-5; a weak D match, TRBD1 (5 bases). V lost 6 bases, J lost 4 bases, and 19 bases lay in between. Germline CDR1 and CDR2: MDHEN and SYDVKM. This CDR3 spans 16 amino acids. CDR3 sequence: CASRLTSGPMNQPQHF. In DNA, the CDR3 is TGTGCCAGCAGGTTAACCTCGGGACCCATGAATCAGCCCCAGCATTTT.